Shown below are 16 T cell receptor beta chains from a single sample sequenced in a study of identifying expanded T cells in peripheral blood. Assay: immunoSEQ multiplex PCR; the TCRdb copy retains only in-frame clones and omits some. The data show roughly 100,000 clones, approximately 88% seen once. Material: blood. These receptors were obtained from a person aged 18 to 70 in good health.

The CDR3 loop reads CASSSDERTEQFF. In nucleotides, the CDR3 is TGCGCCAGCAGCTCTGACGAGAGGACTGAGCAGTTCTTC. The chain carries TRBV5-1 and TRBJ2-1; D gene unclear. Trimming cost V 3 bases and J 9 bases, with 13 bases left between them. This CDR3 region has 13 residues. Germline V gene data show CDR1 as SGHRS and CDR2 as YFSETQ.

The chain uses TRBV7-9 and TRBJ2-5; D remains ambiguous. Germline values: CDR1 SEHNR, CDR2 FQNEAQ (reference sequence). The CDR3 consists of 12 residues. Trimming took off 1 base at V and 5 bases at J, with 5 bases between the two ends. CDR3 in DNA: TGTGCCAGCAGCTTAGGTTGGGAGACCCAGTACTTC. It translates to CASSLGWETQYF.

CDR3 bases: TGTGCCAGCAGTCCCCGTTCCGGGACAGGGGGCGCCGGGAGGCCCCAGCATTTT. It encodes CASSPRSGTGGAGRPQHF. The chain joins TRBV27 to TRBJ1-5, with 12 bases identical to TRBD1. The CDR3 runs 18 residues. In germline, CDR1 is MNHEY, CDR2 SMNVEV (reference sequence). Germline trimming cut 5 bases from V and 9 bases from J; bases unmatched to any gene: 17.

The chain has TRBV6-4 and TRBJ2-1; no definite D call. This CDR3 spans 14 amino acids. V lost 6 bases, J lost 0 bases, and 9 bases lay in between. CDR1 is MRHNA and CDR2 is SNTAGT in the germline V gene. The CDR3 reads CASRATVSYNEQFF. The CDR3 nucleotides are TGTGCCAGCAGAGCGACCGTCTCCTACAATGAGCAGTTCTTC.

The chain couples TRBV15 to TRBJ2-7, with D possibly matching TRBD1 (6 bases). CDR1 LNHNV and CDR2 YYDKDF come from the germline V gene (reference sequence). V was pared by 1 base and J by 4 bases, with 17 bases between. The CDR3 totals 16 residues. The CDR3 spells CATSRATGPVPYEQYF. CDR3 nucleotide sequence: TGTGCCACCAGCAGAGCGACAGGCCCCGTCCCGTACGAGCAGTACTTC.

The chain recombines TRBV19 with TRBJ1-1; weak D call: TRBD1 (5 bases). The V gene's germline CDR1 is LNHDA and CDR2 SQIVND (reference sequence). CDR3 length: 14 residues. Trimming shortened V by 9 bases and J by 0 bases, and 14 bases separated the two germline ends. The CDR3, as DNA: TGTGCCAGCACTTCAGGGCCCATGAACACTGAAGCTTTCTTT. Translation gives CASTSGPMNTEAFF.

The genes are TRBV4-2 and TRBJ1-2; D is undetermined. With 1 base removed from V and 2 bases from J, the gap between germline ends came to 11 bases. CDR1 LGHNA and CDR2 YNFKEQ come from the germline V gene. This CDR3 spans 15 amino acids. CDR3: CASSQGALENYGYTF. In nucleotides, the CDR3 is TGTGCCAGCAGCCAAGGGGCCCTGGAAAACTATGGCTACACCTTC.

This clone has a single count. The V call is TRBV7-2, the J call TRBJ1-4; 11 bases are a match to TRBD1. The CDR3 extends over 17 amino acids. Germline V lookup: CDR1 SGHTA, CDR2 FQGNSA. With 3 bases clipped from V and 10 bases from J, the junction kept 13 bases outside the gene matches. The CDR3 DNA follows: TGTGCCAGCAGCTTCCGCGGGACAGGGGGGGAAGGCGGAAAACTGTTTTTT. Amino acids: CASSFRGTGGEGGKLFF.

The chain combines TRBV4-3 with TRBJ1-4, with 7 bases lining up with TRBD1. The CDR3 is 16 residues long. Germline lookup yields CDR1 LGHNA and CDR2 YSLEER. V was pared by 1 base and J by 5 bases, with 7 bases of the junction left unmatched. CDR3 nucleotides: TGCGCCAGCAGCCAAGGAGTGGGACAGCTGAATGAAAAACTGTTTTTT. Translating gives CASSQGVGQLNEKLFF.

This clone was observed once. The rearrangement links TRBV5-4 to TRBJ2-3; TRBD2 aligns across 15 bases. The ends lost 4 bases at V and 6 bases at J; junction bases unmatched: 6. This CDR3 region has 16 residues. CDR1 and CDR2 (germline): SGHNT, YYREEE (reference sequence). The CDR3 sequence: CASSPRTSGREDTQYF. The CDR3 region has the DNA TGTGCCAGCAGCCCCCGGACTAGCGGGAGGGAGGATACGCAGTATTTT.

The chain carries TRBV5-4 and TRBJ1-1; D is possibly TRBD1 (6 bases). This CDR3 contains 15 residues. Germline V gene sequence: CDR1 SGHNT, CDR2 YYREEE (reference sequence). Trimming cost V 5 bases and J 4 bases, with 18 bases left between them. This CDR3 is CASRLPGAPGTEAFF. For the CDR3, the DNA is TGTGCCAGCAGATTGCCGGGGGCGCCGGGCACTGAAGCTTTCTTT.

Only one count was recorded for this clone. The chain links TRBV9 to TRBJ2-2, with D perhaps matching TRBD2 (5 bases). The CDR3 totals 16 residues. CDR1 is SGDLS, CDR2 YYNGEE, per germline. V was trimmed by 0 bases and J by 2 bases, leaving 11 bases between them. In DNA form, the CDR3 reads TGTGCCAGCAGCGTAGACTCGCGGGCCAACACCGGGGAGCTGTTTTTT. It specifies CASSVDSRANTGELFF.

V gene TRBV28 combines with J gene TRBJ2-7; 10 nucleotides align to TRBD1. Unmatched junction bases numbered 9, after V lost 4 bases and J lost 3 bases. The CDR3 runs 16 residues. Germline loops: CDR1 MDHEN, CDR2 SYDVKM. As DNA, the CDR3 is TGTGCCAGCAGTTCCCCGGAGGGACAGGGGTACTACGAGCAGTACTTC. Translated, it gives CASSSPEGQGYYEQYF.

This clone was seen a single time. The CDR3 DNA reads TGTGCCAGCAGCTTAGGACTAGCGTCTTTGGGCGAGCAGTACTTC. Protein product: CASSLGLASLGEQYF. This sequence joins TRBV7-2 and TRBJ2-7, with 8 nucleotides matching TRBD2. The V gene end was trimmed by 1 base and the J gene end by 6 bases; junction bases not matched to a gene: 8. The length of the CDR3 is 15 residues. Germline assignment: CDR1 SGHTA and CDR2 FQGNSA.

The chain links TRBV5-1 to TRBJ2-3; D is perhaps TRBD1 or TRBD2 (6 bases each). V was shortened by 0 bases and J by 5 bases, with 13 bases between the two germline ends. The CDR3 is made up of 15 amino acids. Germline V CDR1 and CDR2: SGHRS, YFSETQ. This CDR3 reads CASSLAPEGVDTQYF. The DNA for the CDR3 is TGCGCCAGCAGCTTGGCCCCGGAGGGGGTAGATACGCAGTATTTT.

This clone was observed at least ten times. The V call is TRBV19, the J call TRBJ1-1; a possible D gene is TRBD1 (5 bases). V shed 8 bases and J shed 3 bases, with 16 bases lying between them. The CDR3 has 14 amino acids. Germline V lookup: CDR1 LNHDA, CDR2 SQIVND (reference sequence). The CDR3 spells CASVMGWGHTEAFF. Written as DNA, the CDR3 is TGTGCCAGTGTCATGGGCTGGGGCCACACTGAAGCTTTCTTT.